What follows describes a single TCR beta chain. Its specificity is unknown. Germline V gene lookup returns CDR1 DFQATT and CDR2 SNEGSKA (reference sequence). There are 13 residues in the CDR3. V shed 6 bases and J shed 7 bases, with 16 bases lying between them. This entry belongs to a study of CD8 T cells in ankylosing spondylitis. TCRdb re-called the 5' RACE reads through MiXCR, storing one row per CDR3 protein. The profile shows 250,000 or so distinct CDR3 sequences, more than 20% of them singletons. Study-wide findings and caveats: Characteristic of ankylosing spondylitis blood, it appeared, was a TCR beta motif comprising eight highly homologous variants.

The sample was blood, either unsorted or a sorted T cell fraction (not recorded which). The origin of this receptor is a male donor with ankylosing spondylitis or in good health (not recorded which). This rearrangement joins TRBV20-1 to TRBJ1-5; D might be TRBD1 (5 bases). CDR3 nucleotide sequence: TGCAGTGCGAGGGCAGGGAGCGACCAGCCCCAGCATTTT. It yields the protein CSARAGSDQPQHF.